These 12 T cell receptor beta chains came from one sample sequenced in a study of cytomegalovirus exposure and HLA in healthy donors. PCR used 60 Vbeta primers and 13 Jbeta primers. TCRdb's table, derived via immunoSEQ multiplex PCR, lists solely in-frame clones and lacks some. The data contain about 54,000 clones, 70% to 80% of them seen just once; the ten biggest clones take up less than 1.5%. The sequenced sample was PBMCs. These receptors were taken from a female donor in good health and CMV-seronegative.

The chain uses TRBV4-1 and TRBJ1-6; no clear D. The length of the CDR3 is 12 residues. Germline CDR1 and CDR2: MGHRA and YSYEKL. Between the trimmed V and J ends, which lost 1 base and 9 bases, there was a span of 4 bases. CDR3 sequence reads: CASSQGGSPLHF. CDR3 nucleotides: TGCGCCAGCAGCCAAGGCGGTTCACCCCTCCACTTT.

This chain joins TRBV5-6 and TRBJ1-4; D is possibly TRBD1 (5 bases). V was shortened by 6 bases and J by 7 bases, with 16 bases between the two germline ends. The CDR3 runs to 14 residues. The V gene's germline CDR1 is SGHDT and CDR2 YYEEEE. The CDR3 sequence: CASNRGAGPEKLFF. The CDR3 DNA sequence: TGTGCCAGCAATCGAGGGGCGGGACCTGAAAAACTGTTTTTT.

This clone was seen more than once but under ten times. CDR3 sequence (DNA): TGTGCCAGCAGCCCGGGACAGGGGGTAACCCAGTACTTC. Protein product: CASSPGQGVTQYF. The J gene is TRBJ2-5, the V gene TRBV25-1, with 11 bases matching TRBD1. Trimming removed 6 bases from V and 8 bases from J; junction bases left unmatched: 5. The CDR3 contains 13 residues. CDR1 MGHDK and CDR2 SYGVNS come from the germline V gene. The whole variable domain, filled in from reference TRBV25-1 and TRBJ2-5, reads EADIYQTPRYLVIGTGKKITLECSQTMGHDKMYWYQQDPGMELHLIHYSYGVNSTEKGDLSSESTVSRIRTEHFPLTLESARPSHTSQYLCASSPGQGVTQYFGPGTRLLVL.

This chain uses TRBV18 with TRBJ2-7; D may be TRBD2 (6 bases). The CDR3 is 16 amino acids. The germline CDR1 and CDR2 sequences are KGHSH and LQKENI. V was pared by 6 bases and J by 5 bases, with 23 bases between. Here the CDR3 reads CASSPQIGGEWDEQYF. The CDR3 DNA reads TGTGCCAGCTCCCCCCAAATCGGCGGGGAATGGGACGAGCAGTACTTC.

The chain joins TRBV7-2 to TRBJ1-1; possible D gene TRBD1, 5 bases. Germline V gene sequence: CDR1 SGHTA, CDR2 FQGNSA. The length of the CDR3 is 14 residues. Between the trimmed V and J ends, which lost 4 bases and 5 bases, there was a span of 14 bases. The DNA of the CDR3 is TGTGCCAGCAGCTCGGATCGGACACGAACTGAAGCTTTCTTT. This encodes CASSSDRTRTEAFF.

Of note for this clone: One junction end disagrees with the germline gene, perhaps due to a read error. This chain uses TRBV6-1 with TRBJ1-2, with D maybe TRBD1 (6 bases). CDR3 length: 14 amino acids. Germline V gene lookup returns CDR1 MNHNS and CDR2 SASEGT. The CDR3 DNA reads as TGTGCCAGCAGGCAAATAGGGGGTAACTATGGCTGCACCTTC. Its translation: CASRQIGGNYGCTF.

This clone was observed a handful of times. The chain has TRBV6-1 and TRBJ1-1; no clear D gene. The germline V and J ends were trimmed by 1 base and 6 bases, with 9 bases remaining between them. This CDR3 is 13 amino acids long. Germline V gene sequence: CDR1 MNHNS, CDR2 SASEGT. Written as DNA, the CDR3 is TGTGCCAGCAGTGAAGTGAAAAGCTCTGAAGCTTTCTTT. This translates into CASSEVKSSEAFF.

The chain recombines TRBV7-2 with TRBJ1-6, with D hard to call. With 5 bases removed from V and 10 bases from J, the gap between germline ends came to 12 bases. The V gene's germline CDR1 is SGHTA and CDR2 FQGNSA. The CDR3 spans 13 residues. The CDR3: CASSPQEGSPLHF. DNA of the CDR3: TGTGCCAGCAGCCCCCAAGAGGGCTCACCCCTCCACTTT. The variable domain in full, with the rest retrieved from reference TRBV7-2 and TRBJ1-6, is GAGVSQSPSNKVTEKGKDVELRCDPISGHTALYWYRQSLGQGLEFLIYFQGNSAPDKSGLPSDRFSAERTGGSVSTLTIQRTQQEDSAVYLCASSPQEGSPLHFGNGTRLTVT.

The V gene is TRBV12-5, the J gene TRBJ2-5; no firm D call. CDR3 length equals 16 residues. Per germline, CDR1 LGHNT and CDR2 FRNRAP. The ends were cut back, 1 base at V and 5 bases at J, with 17 bases in the middle. The CDR3 sequence is CASGLGKASGRETQYF. CDR3 DNA sequence: TGTGCTAGTGGTTTGGGCAAGGCTAGTGGAAGGGAGACCCAGTACTTC.

The gene calls are TRBV2 and TRBJ1-1, with D perhaps matching TRBD1 (5 bases). The CDR3 sequence is 13 residues long. V lost 2 bases and J 4 bases, leaving 8 bases between the germline ends. Germline values: CDR1 SNHLY, CDR2 FYNNEI. CDR3 sequence reads: CASSEQGTTEAFF. The CDR3 DNA reads as TGTGCCAGCAGTGAACAGGGTACCACTGAAGCTTTCTTT.

The chain uses TRBV4-1 and TRBJ2-5; 7 bases line up with TRBD1. The CDR3 totals 15 residues. From germline, CDR1 is MGHRA and CDR2 YSYEKL. The V segment lost 4 bases and the J segment 4 bases; nucleotides outside the gene matches: 9. CDR3 residues: CASSLRAGQVETQYF. CDR3 DNA: TGCGCCAGCAGCCTACGCGCCGGACAGGTAGAGACCCAGTACTTC.

Notes on this clone: The same CDR3 also results from other DNA sequences found in this sample. The chain is built from TRBV12-5 and TRBJ1-1; the D gene is possibly TRBD1 (5 bases). The CDR3 runs to 13 residues. The V end was cut by 6 bases, the J end by 11 bases, with 19 bases between. Germline CDR1 LGHNT, CDR2 FRNRAP. Here the CDR3 reads CASGLPPGRGAFF. The CDR3 region has the DNA TGTGCTAGTGGCTTGCCCCCGGGGAGGGGTGCTTTCTTT.